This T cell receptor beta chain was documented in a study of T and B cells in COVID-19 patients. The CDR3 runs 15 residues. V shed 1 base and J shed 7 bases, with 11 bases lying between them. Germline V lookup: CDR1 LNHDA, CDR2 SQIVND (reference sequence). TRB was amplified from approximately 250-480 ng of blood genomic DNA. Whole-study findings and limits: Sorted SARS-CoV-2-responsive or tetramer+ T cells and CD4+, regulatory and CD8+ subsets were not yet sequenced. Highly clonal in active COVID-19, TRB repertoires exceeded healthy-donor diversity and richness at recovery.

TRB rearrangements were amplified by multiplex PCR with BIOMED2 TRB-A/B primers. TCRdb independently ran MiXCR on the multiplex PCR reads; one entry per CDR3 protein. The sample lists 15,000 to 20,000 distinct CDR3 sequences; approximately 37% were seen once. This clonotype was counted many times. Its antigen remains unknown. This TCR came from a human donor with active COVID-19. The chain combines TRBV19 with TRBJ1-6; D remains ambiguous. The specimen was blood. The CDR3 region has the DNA TGTGCCAGTAGTATAGTCAACACACCGAATTCACCCCTCCACTTT. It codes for CASSIVNTPNSPLHF.